This T cell receptor beta chain was obtained from a study of a mutant IDH1 vaccine in newly diagnosed glioma. Overall study context: The start of vaccination came 4-6 weeks after radiotherapy alone, or with temozolomide cycles. Before enrollment, the patients had been treated with radiotherapy alone, temozolomide alone, or both together. Most of them had received both.

Notes on this clone: Its matching antigen is unknown.

Study-level points and caveats: Among top peripheral T cell clonotypes, changes seemed unrelated to pseudoprogression.

The V gene's germline CDR1 is MNHEY and CDR2 SVGAGI. V lost 4 bases, J lost 0 bases, and 10 bases lay in between. The CDR3 length is 15 residues. The sample's time point: week 5, during vaccination. What each vaccine dose contained was 300 ug of mutant IDH1 20-mer peptide, accompanied by topical imiquimod. Donors had new IDH1-mutant astrocytomas of WHO grade 3 or 4 (ATRX-lost). Using immunoSEQ multiplex PCR, the repertoire was profiled, and TCRdb retains in-frame clones only, with some absent. This table has some 51,000 clones, roughly 73% appearing once. This receptor was identified in a woman between 35 and 50 years old with glioma. This chain joins TRBV6-5 and TRBJ1-3; D ambiguous. The specimen comprised PBMCs, sampled from a glioma patient whose treatment included an IDH1 peptide vaccine. CDR3 sequence reads: CASSSRARSGNTIYF. CDR3 DNA: TGTGCCAGCAGTTCCCGGGCTCGCTCTGGAAACACCATATATTTT.